This entry lists 22 T cell receptor beta chains sequenced from one sample in a study of identical twins. TCRdb recomputed calls from the 5' RACE reads with MiXCR, one row per CDR3 protein. Among 1.5 million or so distinct CDR3 sequences, around 29% were seen once, and the ten largest hold about 0.3%. The sample comprised cord blood. Source of these receptors: a newborn girl in good health.

The CDR3 spells CASSLFGPSRGNEQYF. For the CDR3, the DNA is TGTGCCAGCAGTTTATTTGGTCCTAGCCGGGGGAATGAGCAGTACTTC. V usage is TRBV27 and J usage is TRBJ2-5, with TRBD2 as a possible D gene (6 bases). Trimming removed 1 base from V and 11 bases from J, with 23 bases in between. Germline CDR1 is MNHEY and CDR2 is SMNVEV (reference sequence). The CDR3 sequence is 16 residues long.

A note on this clonotype: A read error may be the cause here, since a much bigger clone is one base away. The V call is TRBV10-3, the J call TRBJ2-7; no clear D. V lost 1 base, J lost 7 bases, and 8 bases lay in between. Germline CDR1 ENHRY, CDR2 SYGVKD. The CDR3 runs 12 residues. In nucleotides, the CDR3 is TGTGCCATCAGTGAGTGGAACAATGAGCAGTACTTC. Encoded protein: CAISEWNNEQYF.

This clonotype was observed at least ten times. V and J are TRBV28 and TRBJ2-1; D gene unclear. CDR3 length: 13 amino acids. In germline, CDR1 is MDHEN, CDR2 SYDVKM. The V end was cut by 5 bases, the J end by 4 bases, with 9 bases between. The DNA for the CDR3 is TGTGCCAGCAGTATGACGACATACAATGAGCAGTTCTTC. Its translation is CASSMTTYNEQFF.

The V gene is TRBV12-3 or TRBV12-4, the J gene TRBJ2-1, with D hard to call. This CDR3 has 14 amino acids. Trimming took off 6 bases at V and 3 bases at J, with 12 bases between the two ends. This CDR3 reads CASRELASYNEQFF. The CDR3 nucleotides are TGTGCCAGCAGGGAATTAGCTAGCTACAATGAGCAGTTCTTC.

This clonotype was picked up one time. A junction end diverges from the germline sequence, so it may reflect a read error. The chain employs TRBV19 and TRBJ2-3; 7 nucleotides agree with TRBD1. In germline, CDR1 is LNHDA, CDR2 SQIVND (reference sequence). The CDR3 extends over 12 amino acids. In DNA, the CDR3 is TGTGCCAGTGGTATGACAGGGGATACGCAGTATTTT. This codes for CASGMTGDTQYF.

V usage is TRBV27 and J usage is TRBJ2-7, with D tentatively TRBD1 or TRBD2 (6 bases each). CDR1 is MNHEY and CDR2 is SMNVEV in the germline V gene (reference sequence). The CDR3 runs 17 residues. V shed 6 bases and J shed 4 bases, with 25 bases lying between them. The CDR3 sequence is CASSPREGGTSRYEQYF. CDR3 DNA: TGTGCCAGCAGCCCGAGGGAAGGGGGGACTTCTCGGTACGAGCAGTACTTC.

The sample holds a few counts of this clonotype. The genes are TRBV24-1 and TRBJ2-3, with 9 bases lining up with TRBD2. This CDR3 comprises 15 residues. The germline gives CDR1 KGHDR, CDR2 SFDVKD. Germline trimming cut 2 bases from V and 1 base from J; bases unmatched to any gene: 0. CDR3 DNA: TGTGCCACCAGTGATTCTAGCGGGGGCACAGATACGCAGTATTTT. Translating it yields CATSDSSGGTDTQYF.

The V and J genes are TRBV20-1 and TRBJ1-2; no definite D call. The CDR3 runs to 13 residues. CDR1 is DFQATT and CDR2 is SNEGSKA in the germline V gene (reference sequence). The germline V and J ends were trimmed by 6 bases and 4 bases, with 15 bases remaining between them. CDR3 residues: CSAPPQEAYGYTF. DNA of the CDR3: TGCAGTGCCCCTCCGCAGGAGGCCTATGGCTACACCTTC.

The chain's CDR3 is CASSLGDRARGQPQHF. In DNA form, the CDR3 reads TGTGCCAGCAGTTTGGGAGACAGGGCGCGGGGGCAGCCCCAGCATTTT. The V and J genes are TRBV12-3 or TRBV12-4 and TRBJ1-5, with 7 nucleotides matching TRBD1. The CDR3 is 16 residues long. V lost 3 bases to trimming and J lost 7 bases; unmatched junction nucleotides: 12.

This clonotype has only a few counts. The chain's CDR3 is CATSRGGTIYEQYF. CDR3 DNA: TGTGCCACCAGCAGAGGCGGGACCATCTACGAGCAGTACTTC. This chain uses TRBV15 with TRBJ2-4; TRBD2 is a possible D gene (6 bases). The J call may be mistaken, given a closer DNA end match to TRBJ2-7. This CDR3 comprises 14 residues. CDR1 is LNHNV and CDR2 is YYDKDF in the germline V gene (reference sequence).

The V and J genes are TRBV10-3 and TRBJ2-1; TRBD2 agrees at 11 bases. Germline values: CDR1 ENHRY, CDR2 SYGVKD. The CDR3 covers 18 residues. J was trimmed by 0 bases and V by 6 bases; bases with no gene match: 10. The CDR3 protein is CAIRPSLAGESSYNEQFF. CDR3 DNA sequence: TGTGCCATCAGACCTTCACTAGCGGGGGAGAGCTCCTACAATGAGCAGTTCTTC.

This clonotype turned up a few times. This sequence joins TRBV6-8 and TRBJ2-3; D possibly uses TRBD1 or TRBD2 (5 bases each). Germline loops: CDR1 MNHGY, CDR2 SAAAGT. The CDR3 contains 17 residues. V lost 4 bases and J 1 base, leaving 18 bases between the germline ends. CDR3 coding DNA: TGTGCCAGCAGTTCCTTTGGGACCAGATGGGGCACAGATACGCAGTATTTT. It is translated as CASSSFGTRWGTDTQYF.

The chain uses TRBV7-2 and TRBJ2-5, with a tentative D call TRBD1 (5 bases). Germline CDR1 is SGHTA and CDR2 is FQGNSA. The CDR3 totals 16 residues. V lost 5 bases to trimming and J lost 5 bases, with 21 bases between them. The CDR3: CASSAQAQVNVETQYF. The CDR3 DNA is TGTGCCAGCAGCGCCCAAGCACAGGTGAATGTGGAGACCCAGTACTTC.

This clonotype was detected a few times. The rearrangement links TRBV6-1 to TRBJ1-1; D might be TRBD1 (5 bases). With 8 bases removed from V and 5 bases from J, the gap between germline ends came to 15 bases. The CDR3 covers 13 residues. The V gene's germline CDR1 is MNHNS and CDR2 SASEGT. The CDR3 sequence: CASVHTRGTEAFF. The CDR3 DNA reads as TGTGCCAGCGTCCATACCCGGGGGACTGAAGCTTTCTTT.

This clonotype was seen a handful of times. The chain uses TRBV6-1 and TRBJ1-1; TRBD1 matches 10 bases. CDR1 is MNHNS, CDR2 SASEGT, per germline. This CDR3 is built from 14 residues. V lost 5 bases and J lost 4; bases outside the gene matches: 4. The DNA of the CDR3 is TGTGCCAGCAGTCGGGACAGGGGAATCACTGAAGCTTTCTTT. Its translation: CASSRDRGITEAFF.

This clonotype was observed a few times. The V call is TRBV30, the J call TRBJ1-6; 11 bases are a match to TRBD1. From germline, CDR1 is GTSNPN and CDR2 SVGIG (reference sequence). The CDR3 has 16 residues. Unmatched junction bases numbered 5, after V lost 0 bases and J lost 7 bases. CDR3 sequence (DNA): TGTGCCTGGAGTGTTGGACAGGGGGCGAGGAATTCACCCCTCCACTTT. It specifies CAWSVGQGARNSPLHF. Supplemented by reference TRBV30 and TRBJ1-6, the full variable domain reads SQTIHQWPATLVQPVGSPLSLECTVEGTSNPNLYWYRQAAGRGLQLLFYSVGIGQISSEVPQNLSASRPQDRQFILSSKKLLLSDSGFYLCAWSVGQGARNSPLHFGNGTRLTVT.

The chain links TRBV3-1 to TRBJ2-3; 11 bases match TRBD2. This CDR3 has 17 residues. Per germline, CDR1 LGHDT and CDR2 YNNKEL (reference sequence). With V trimmed by 4 bases and J by 0 bases, 6 bases remained unmatched. The CDR3, as DNA: TGTGCCAGCAGCCTCGTACTAGCGGGAGCCAGCACAGATACGCAGTATTTT. Protein: CASSLVLAGASTDTQYF.

The rearrangement uses TRBV24-1 and TRBJ2-7, with D possibly matching TRBD2 (5 bases). The CDR3 length is 13 residues. Germline V gene lookup returns CDR1 KGHDR and CDR2 SFDVKD. Deletions cut 4 bases from V and 5 bases from J, with 11 bases between. Here the CDR3 DNA reads TGTGCCACCAGTGAACCCGGAGGCCACGAGCAGTACTTC. Translated: CATSEPGGHEQYF.

This clonotype was detected only a few times. V and J are TRBV10-3 and TRBJ2-1; 15 bases match TRBD2. J lost 9 bases, V lost 3 bases, and 6 bases had no gene match. Germline-derived CDR1 and CDR2 are ENHRY and SYGVKD. The CDR3 is 16 amino acids. The CDR3 region is CAISDLGLAGGFEQFF. CDR3 DNA sequence: TGTGCCATCAGTGACCTCGGACTAGCGGGAGGGTTTGAGCAGTTCTTC.

The chain combines TRBV20-1 with TRBJ2-1; TRBD2 matches 10 bases. Trimming took 0 bases from V and 9 from J; bases not matched to a gene: 8. Germline-derived CDR1 and CDR2 are DFQATT and SNEGSKA (reference sequence). This CDR3 contains 15 residues. CDR3 sequence reads: CSARDSGGALGEQFF. CDR3 bases: TGCAGTGCTAGAGACAGCGGGGGGGCTCTGGGTGAGCAGTTCTTC.

This clonotype was recorded a few times. The chain couples TRBV6-5 to TRBJ2-1; 11 positions match TRBD2. Germline loops: CDR1 MNHEY, CDR2 SVGAGI. This CDR3 region has 16 residues. Trimming cost V 5 bases and J 2 bases; bases outside gene matches: 5. CDR3 amino acids: CASSPVAGGPYNEQFF. CDR3 sequence (DNA): TGTGCCAGCAGTCCGGTAGCGGGAGGGCCCTACAATGAGCAGTTCTTC.

This clonotype showed up many times. The V call is TRBV24-1, the J call TRBJ1-2; D unresolved. Trimming stripped 4 bases from V and 7 bases from J, with 9 bases between. The CDR3 contains 12 residues. From germline, CDR1 is KGHDR and CDR2 SFDVKD. The CDR3 coding sequence is TGTGCCACCAGTGACCCACAGTCTGGCTACACCTTC. Protein product: CATSDPQSGYTF.